This T cell receptor (beta chain) was sequenced in a study of cytomegalovirus exposure and HLA in healthy donors. Study observations and caveats: CMV serostatus alone was available as immune exposure information. Association with HLA alleles at 0.05 false discovery rate was found for some 18,000 TCR beta sequences in a later analysis. Specific recognition of CMV antigens was confirmed in vitro for three chains (all CMV-associated).

Trimming pared 7 bases from V and 9 bases from J, leaving 22 bases between. Germline-derived CDR1 and CDR2 are SGHTA and FQGNSA. The CDR3 runs to 15 residues. The PCR contained 60 Vbeta and 13 Jbeta primers. Libraries were prepared by immunoSEQ multiplex PCR; TCRdb keeps only in-frame clonotypes and omits some of them. The data hold roughly 100,000 clones, with about 69% observed a single time. While unrecorded immune exposures were likely, the donors were nominally healthy when sampled. This clone came up a few times. Its antigen remains unknown. The sequenced sample was PBMCs. The V and J genes are TRBV7-2 and TRBJ2-1, with a tentative D call TRBD2 (7 bases). This receptor was taken from a human donor in good health. The CDR3 nucleotides are TGTGCCAGCACCCTGGGGGGCGGGAGATTCGGTGAGCAGTTCTTC. Protein product: CASTLGGGRFGEQFF.